Sequencing of this TCR beta chain was carried out in a study of blood T cell repertoires in COVID-19. The wider study: Sources were T cells, B-cell-depleted T cells, or PBMCs; the material itself was cDNA or gDNA.

The CDR3 totals 16 residues. V shed 4 bases and J shed 11 bases, with 24 bases lying between them. Germline V gives CDR1 KGHSH, CDR2 LQKENI. TCRdb's copy holds only in-frame clones and misses some; the assay was immunoSEQ multiplex PCR. The data show 120,000 or so clones, 60% to 80% seen once. This clonotype originated in a human donor in a cohort sampled during active COVID-19. J is TRBJ1-5 and V is TRBV18; weak D call: TRBD1 (5 bases). Sequencing input: peripheral blood. CDR3 DNA sequence: TGTGCCAGCTCACAGGAGGGGAACGGAGGGATGGGGGCCCAGCATTTT. Its translation is CASSQEGNGGMGAQHF.